These T cell receptor beta chains were read from a single sample in a study of shared clonotypes between healthy human individuals. Sequenced by immunoSEQ multiplex PCR; TCRdb stores in-frame clones only, minus some. The sample records around 1.9 million clones, 80% to 95% being singletons. The material sequenced was naive CD8+ T cells from PBMCs. The receptors come from a young man in good health. Some clones in this sample may be carry-over from other donors' samples. The CDR3 runs from the conserved cysteine through the conserved F or W. The D gene is left open where the match is weak. Expanded clones get a size class; other rows say once, few or many, or leave the size out.

V gene,clone size,D gene,J gene,CDR3 protein,CDR3 DNA
TRBV29-1,once,TRBD2,TRBJ2-1,CSVEGGRVNEQFF,TGCAGCGTTGAAGGCGGGAGAGTCAATGAGCAGTTCTTC
TRBV5-5,-,TRBD1,TRBJ1-2,CASSPERTGFAYGYTF,TGTGCCAGCAGCCCTGAAAGGACAGGGTTTGCTTATGGCTACACCTTC
TRBV19,-,TRBD1,TRBJ2-7,CASSPEDRVYYEQYF,TGTGCCAGTAGTCCCGAGGACAGGGTATACTACGAGCAGTACTTC
TRBV28,-,TRBD2,TRBJ2-3,CASSLFPGTSGRGITSTDTQYF,TGTGCCAGCAGTTTATTCCCCGGGACTAGCGGGAGGGGAATAACTAGCACAGATACGCAGTATTTT
TRBV29-1,-,-,TRBJ2-7,CSVQGSHEQYF,TGCAGCGTACAGGGTTCGCACGAGCAGTACTTC
TRBV27,-,-,TRBJ2-1,CASSLAGPSSYNEQFF,TGTGCCAGCAGTTTAGCAGGCCCTAGCTCCTACAATGAGCAGTTCTTC
TRBV29-1,-,TRBD1,TRBJ1-2,CSVEPGQGNYGYTF,TGCAGCGTTGAACCGGGACAGGGGAACTATGGCTACACCTTC
TRBV27,once,-,TRBJ2-3,CASSLVGGTTDTQYF,TGTGCCAGCAGTTTGGTGGGCGGCACCACAGATACGCAGTATTTT
TRBV21-1,-,-,TRBJ2-4,CASSKCREGHDTGIQYF,TGTGCCAGCAGCAAGTGCCGGGAGGGCCATGACACCGGGATTCAGTACTTC
TRBV11-2,-,-,TRBJ2-7,CASSLAPVYEQYF,TGTGCCAGCAGCTTAGCCCCCGTCTACGAGCAGTACTTC
TRBV5-1,-,-,TRBJ2-3,CASGGQTTDTQYF,TGCGCCAGCGGCGGACAGACCACAGATACGCAGTATTTT
TRBV13,-,TRBD1,TRBJ2-1,CASSLAGNRGYNEQFF,TGTGCCAGCAGCTTAGCCGGGAACAGGGGTTACAATGAGCAGTTCTTC
TRBV6-1,-,-,TRBJ1-2,CASSLRQRGGFGYTF,TGTGCCAGCAGTCTGAGACAGAGAGGAGGGTTTGGCTACACCTTC
TRBV6-5,-,-,TRBJ2-6,CASSYTSGANVLTF,TGTGCCAGCAGTTACACCTCTGGGGCCAACGTCCTGACTTTC
TRBV13,once,TRBD1,TRBJ1-1,CASSARQGSAEAFF,TGTGCCAGCAGCGCCAGACAGGGGTCGGCTGAAGCTTTCTTT
TRBV29-1,-,-,TRBJ1-5,CSVDAGGNQPQHF,TGCAGCGTTGACGCAGGGGGCAATCAGCCCCAGCATTTT
TRBV6-5,-,TRBD1,TRBJ1-1,CASSSRGQGEAFF,TGTGCCAGCAGTTCCCGTGGACAGGGAGAAGCTTTCTTT
TRBV11-2,-,-,TRBJ2-4,CASSQGVKNIQYF,TGTGCCAGCAGCCAAGGCGTCAAAAACATTCAGTACTTC
TRBV19,-,TRBD1,TRBJ2-7,CASSDRVSYEQYF,TGTGCCTCCTCGGACAGGGTCTCCTACGAGCAGTACTTC
TRBV19,once,TRBD2,TRBJ2-3,CASSGSGTSGPDTQYF,TGTGCCAGTAGCGGGTCGGGGACTAGCGGCCCAGATACGCAGTATTTT
TRBV7-9,-,-,TRBJ2-2,CASSSPPLAPGELFF,TGTGCCAGCAGCTCCCCCCCCCTGGCCCCCGGGGAGCTGTTTTTT
TRBV7-9,-,TRBD2,TRBJ2-7,CASSSEERGTYEQYF,TGTGCCAGCAGTTCCGAGGAGCGGGGTACATACGAGCAGTACTTC
TRBV7-2,once,-,TRBJ1-1,CASSLALGTFGEAFF,TGTGCCAGCAGCTTAGCGCTGGGAACCTTTGGTGAAGCTTTCTTT
TRBV7-2,-,TRBD1,TRBJ2-7,CASNADRALYEQYF,TGTGCCAGCAACGCGGACAGGGCCCTCTACGAGCAGTACTTC
TRBV25-1,-,-,TRBJ2-3,CASETDTQYF,TGTGCCAGCGAGACAGATACGCAGTATTTT
TRBV7-6,-,TRBD2,TRBJ2-1,CASSAVAGEGTEQFF,TGTGCCAGCAGCGCCGTAGCGGGAGAGGGGACTGAGCAGTTCTTC
TRBV5-1,once,TRBD2,TRBJ2-1,CASSSEGLAGYNEQFF,TGCGCCAGCAGCTCTGAAGGACTAGCGGGCTACAATGAGCAGTTCTTC
TRBV2,once,TRBD1,TRBJ2-1,CASSGRDSRDGEQFF,TGTGCCAGCAGTGGCAGGGACAGTCGGGATGGTGAGCAGTTCTTC
TRBV19,-,TRBD2,TRBJ2-7,CASSIRLAGGLDEQYF,TGTGCCAGTAGTATCCGACTAGCGGGAGGTCTGGACGAGCAGTACTTC
TRBV5-6,-,-,TRBJ2-2,CASSTTGELFF,TGTGCCAGCAGCACCACCGGGGAGCTGTTTTTT
TRBV4-2,-,-,TRBJ2-2,CASSQDWTQNTGELFF,TGTGCCAGCAGCCAAGACTGGACACAGAACACCGGGGAGCTGTTTTTT
TRBV19,-,TRBD1,TRBJ2-7,CASSPGQGSIYEQYF,TGTGCCAGTAGTCCGGGACAGGGGTCAATCTACGAGCAGTACTTC
TRBV14,-,-,TRBJ1-2,CASSQHRFNYGYTF,TGTGCCAGCAGTCAACACAGGTTTAACTATGGCTACACCTTC
TRBV21-1,-,-,TRBJ1-1,CASSFLRGIFGGTEAFF,TGTGCCAGCAGCTTTCTAAGGGGGATTTTTGGCGGCACTGAAGCTTTCTTT
TRBV9,-,TRBD1,TRBJ1-1,CASRDQGASLYNTEAFF,TGTGCCAGCAGGGACCAGGGGGCCTCTCTCTATAACACTGAAGCTTTCTTT
TRBV15,-,-,TRBJ2-7,CATSRDFRSYEQYF,TGTGCCACCAGCAGAGATTTTAGGTCCTACGAGCAGTACTTC
TRBV6-5,-,-,TRBJ2-7,CASSSDMGPYEQYF,TGTGCCAGCAGTTCGGATATGGGGCCCTACGAGCAGTACTTC
TRBV19,once,-,TRBJ1-1,CASSTQGTEAFF,TGTGCCAGTAGTACCCAGGGCACTGAAGCTTTCTTT
TRBV9,-,TRBD2,TRBJ2-7,CASSVFPGEGYEQYF,TGTGCCAGCAGCGTATTCCCGGGGGAGGGGTACGAGCAGTACTTC
TRBV27,-,-,TRBJ2-2,CASSQGFTGELFF,TGTGCCAGCAGTCAGGGTTTCACCGGGGAGCTGTTTTTT
TRBV5-8,-,-,TRBJ1-1,CASSLEGGVDTEAFF,TGTGCCAGCAGCTTGGAGGGGGGGGTGGACACTGAAGCTTTCTTT
TRBV28,-,-,TRBJ2-7,CASSLGAKMNEQYF,TGTGCCAGCAGTTTAGGGGCCAAGATGAACGAGCAGTACTTC
TRBV19,-,-,TRBJ2-7,CASSSRPYEQYF,TGTGCCAGTAGTTCCAGACCCTACGAGCAGTACTTC
TRBV15,-,TRBD1,TRBJ2-7,CATSRDRGHGQYF,TGTGCCACCAGCAGGGACAGGGGGCATGGGCAGTACTTC
TRBV9,-,-,TRBJ1-1,CASSVGGGNRDSAFF,TGTGCCAGCAGCGTAGGAGGGGGTAACAGGGACTCAGCTTTCTTT
TRBV27,-,TRBD2,TRBJ2-1,CASTLFGTSGSEQFF,TGTGCCAGCACCCTTTTTGGGACTAGCGGTTCGGAGCAGTTCTTC
TRBV7-9,-,-,TRBJ2-7,CASSLSGAGDLYEQYF,TGTGCCAGCAGCTTATCTGGGGCAGGGGACCTATACGAGCAGTACTTC
TRBV5-4,-,TRBD2,TRBJ2-1,CASSLLAGIYNEQFF,TGTGCCAGCAGCTTACTAGCGGGAATCTACAATGAGCAGTTCTTC
TRBV11-2,-,-,TRBJ2-4,CASSYTRMQAKNIQYF,TGTGCCAGCAGCTATACAAGGATGCAGGCCAAAAACATTCAGTACTTC
TRBV27,once,TRBD1,TRBJ2-1,CASSLSQGAYNEQFF,TGTGCCAGCAGTTTATCACAGGGGGCATACAATGAGCAGTTCTTC
TRBV9,-,TRBD1,TRBJ1-2,CASSAYRGQAILTF,TGTGCCAGCAGCGCATACAGAGGACAGGCCATCTTAACCTTC
TRBV27,-,TRBD1,TRBJ2-1,CASSLSGGTGNNNEQFF,TGTGCCAGCAGTTTATCGGGTGGGACAGGTAACAACAATGAGCAGTTCTTC
TRBV7-9,-,-,TRBJ2-1,CAGDRRENYNEQFF,TGTGCCGGTGACAGGCGGGAGAACTACAATGAGCAGTTCTTC
TRBV2,few,TRBD1,TRBJ1-5,CASSARTGQAQPQHF,TGTGCCAGCAGTGCCCGGACAGGGCAAGCCCAGCCCCAGCATTTT
TRBV15,-,TRBD1,TRBJ1-5,CATSRDSPGQGDQPQHF,TGTGCCACCAGCAGAGATTCTCCGGGACAGGGGGATCAGCCCCAGCATTTT
TRBV6-5,-,-,TRBJ2-7,CASAPGGPWVQQYF,TGTGCCAGCGCCCCCGGGGGCCCTTGGGTGCAACAGTACTTC
TRBV5-1,once,-,TRBJ2-2,CASSLSRVTGELFF,TGCGCCAGCAGCTTGAGCCGGGTCACCGGGGAGCTGTTTTTT
TRBV5-6,once,-,TRBJ1-5,CASSFSSGGNQPQHF,TGTGCCAGCAGCTTCAGTTCGGGTGGCAATCAGCCCCAGCATTTT
TRBV27,-,TRBD2,TRBJ2-1,CASTLVGIAGEAYNEQFF,TGTGCCAGCACCCTAGTGGGCATAGCGGGAGAGGCCTACAATGAGCAGTTCTTC
TRBV4-1,few,-,TRBJ1-5,CASSPIGTTQPQHF,TGCGCCAGCAGTCCGATCGGAACTACCCAGCCCCAGCATTTT